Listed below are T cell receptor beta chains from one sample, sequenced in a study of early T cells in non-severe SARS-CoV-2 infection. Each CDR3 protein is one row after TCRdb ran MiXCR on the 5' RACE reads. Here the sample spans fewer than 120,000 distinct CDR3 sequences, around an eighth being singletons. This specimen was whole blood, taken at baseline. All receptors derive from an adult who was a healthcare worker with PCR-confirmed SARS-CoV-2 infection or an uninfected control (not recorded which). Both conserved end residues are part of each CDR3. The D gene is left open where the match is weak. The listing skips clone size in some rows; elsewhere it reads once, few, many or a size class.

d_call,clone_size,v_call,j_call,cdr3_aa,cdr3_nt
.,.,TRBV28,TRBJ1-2,CASTWGLTGGYTF,TGTGCCAGCACCTGGGGCCTAACGGGAGGCTACACCTTC
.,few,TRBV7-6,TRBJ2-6,CASSLVGRSSSGANVLTF,TGTGCCAGCAGCTTAGTAGGACGCAGCAGCTCTGGGGCCAACGTCCTGACTTTC
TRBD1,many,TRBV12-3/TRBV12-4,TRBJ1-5,CASSPDRASNQPQHF,TGTGCCAGCAGCCCTGACAGGGCCAGCAATCAGCCCCAGCATTTT
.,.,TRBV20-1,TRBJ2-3,CSATLAATSTDTQYF,TGCAGTGCCACATTAGCGGCAACTAGCACAGATACGCAGTATTTT
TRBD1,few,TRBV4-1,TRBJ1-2,CASSQDVGTGGIGYTF,TGCGCCAGCAGCCAAGATGTTGGGACAGGGGGGATTGGCTACACCTTC
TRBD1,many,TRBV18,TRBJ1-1,CASSRTGGTEAFF,TGTGCCAGCTCGCGGACAGGGGGTACTGAAGCTTTCTTT
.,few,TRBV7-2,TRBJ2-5,CASSLGGLWETQYF,TGTGCCAGCAGCTTAGGGGGCTTATGGGAGACCCAGTACTTC
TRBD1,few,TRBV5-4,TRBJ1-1,CASSRDRVNTEAFF,TGTGCCAGCAGCCGGGACAGGGTGAACACTGAAGCTTTCTTT
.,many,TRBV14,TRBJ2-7,CASSLGIGTYEQYF,TGTGCCAGCAGCCTCGGGATCGGAACCTACGAGCAGTACTTC
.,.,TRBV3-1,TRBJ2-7,CASSRTEGFSYEQYF,TGTGCCAGCAGCCGGACAGAGGGCTTCTCCTACGAGCAGTACTTC
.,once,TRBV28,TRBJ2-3,CASSPNIRVSQYF,TGTGCCAGCAGTCCAAACATACGGGTGTCGCAGTATTTT
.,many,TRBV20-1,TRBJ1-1,CSARKGVRAMNTEAFF,TGCAGTGCTAGAAAGGGGGTGAGGGCCATGAACACTGAAGCTTTCTTT
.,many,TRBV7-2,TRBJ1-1,CASSLMARSTEAFF,TGTGCCAGCAGCTTGATGGCGAGGTCCACTGAAGCTTTCTTT
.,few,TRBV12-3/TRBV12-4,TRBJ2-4,CASTFLTWGIQYF,TGTGCCAGCACTTTCTTGACTTGGGGCATTCAGTACTTC
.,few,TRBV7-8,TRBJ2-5,CASSARGEETQYF,TGTGCCAGCAGCGCTAGAGGAGAAGAGACCCAGTACTTC
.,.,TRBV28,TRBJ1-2,CASSLQGNGYTF,TGTGCCAGCAGTTTACAGGGGAATGGCTACACCTTC